A single sample is the source of the 11 T cell receptor beta chains below, sequenced in a study of CD8+ T cells in alopecia areata. RNA was extracted and reverse transcribed into cDNA as the sequencing template. Some clones are missing from TCRdb's copy, which holds only in-frame ones; the method was immunoSEQ multiplex PCR. The sample shows some 95,000 clones, about 40% of them seen only once. Sequencing was carried out using CD4+ T cells sorted from blood. All receptors derive from a human donor with alopecia areata.

This clone was observed a handful of times. This chain uses TRBV29-1 with TRBJ2-3; TRBD1 aligns across 9 bases. The V gene end was trimmed by 4 bases and the J gene end by 2 bases; junction bases not matched to a gene: 1. Per germline, CDR1 SQVTM and CDR2 ANQGSEA. The CDR3 loop spans 13 amino acids. The CDR3 reads CSVGTGATDTQYF. In DNA form, the CDR3 reads TGCAGCGTTGGGACAGGGGCCACAGATACGCAGTATTTT.

The rearrangement joins TRBV2 to TRBJ2-3; D may be TRBD2 (6 bases). This CDR3 contains 16 residues. Between the trimmed V and J ends, which lost 4 bases and 0 bases, there was a span of 14 bases. Germline lookup yields CDR1 SNHLY and CDR2 FYNNEI. The CDR3 DNA reads as TGTGCCAGCAGTGTCGCGGGGCGCCGTAGCACAGATACGCAGTATTTT. It yields the protein CASSVAGRRSTDTQYF.

The V and J genes are TRBV30 and TRBJ1-6, with D tentatively TRBD1 (5 bases). In germline, CDR1 is GTSNPN, CDR2 SVGIG (reference sequence). The germline V and J ends were trimmed by 1 base and 7 bases, with 11 bases remaining between them. This CDR3 contains 14 residues. The CDR3 nucleotides are TGTGCCTGGAGTGCCGGACATGGGAATTCACCCCTCCACTTT. It encodes CAWSAGHGNSPLHF.

In its sample, this clone was seen a few times. J is TRBJ2-7 and V is TRBV28; D ambiguous. Per germline, CDR1 MDHEN and CDR2 SYDVKM. Trimming took 6 bases from V and 7 from J, leaving 10 bases between them. CDR3 length: 11 amino acids. In DNA form, the CDR3 reads TGTGCCAGCAGCTCGACCTGGGAGCAGTACTTC. As protein: CASSSTWEQYF. Drawing the rest from reference TRBV28 and TRBJ2-7, the complete variable domain is DVKVTQSSRYLVKRTGEKVFLECVQDMDHENMFWYRQDPGLGLRLIYFSYDVKMKEKGDIPEGYSVSREKKERFSLILESASTNQTSMYLCASSSTWEQYFGPGTRLTVT.

V and J are TRBV29-1 and TRBJ2-1; 9 bases are shared with TRBD2. The junction had 8 bases not matched to a gene; V was cut back by 7 bases and J by 4 bases. Germline values: CDR1 SQVTM, CDR2 ANQGSEA. This CDR3 is 14 amino acids long. CDR3 bases: TGCAGCGCGCTAACTAGCGGGCTTTACAATGAGCAGTTCTTC. It is translated as CSALTSGLYNEQFF.

This clone has more than one count but fewer than ten. The V and J genes are TRBV2 and TRBJ1-1; 7 bases line up with TRBD1. Germline CDR1 reads SNHLY; CDR2 reads FYNNEI. The V segment lost 7 bases and the J segment 7 bases; nucleotides outside the gene matches: 12. The CDR3 covers 14 residues. CDR3 in DNA: TGTGCCAGCAACATGTTAGAGACAGGGAATGAAGCTTTCTTT. This translates into CASNMLETGNEAFF.

The chain links TRBV9 to TRBJ2-7; D perhaps matches TRBD1 (6 bases). V lost 5 bases and J lost 2, with 20 bases in between. The CDR3 extends over 16 amino acids. Germline CDR1 SGDLS, CDR2 YYNGEE. CDR3 sequence reads: CASRDQIRGRTYEQYF. In DNA form, the CDR3 reads TGTGCCAGCAGAGACCAAATCAGGGGACGAACCTACGAGCAGTACTTC.

The J gene is TRBJ2-3, the V gene TRBV29-1, with D hard to call. Germline assignment: CDR1 SQVTM and CDR2 ANQGSEA. CDR3 length equals 14 residues. The V and J ends lost 8 bases and 0 bases respectively, with 15 bases between them. CDR3 amino acids: CSFHGETSTDTQYF. Written as DNA, the CDR3 is TGCAGCTTCCACGGTGAAACTAGCACAGATACGCAGTATTTT.

The chain joins TRBV7-9 to TRBJ2-5; no definite D call. V shed 5 bases and J shed 3 bases, with 10 bases lying between them. Germline CDR1 reads SEHNR; CDR2 reads FQNEAQ (reference sequence). This CDR3 has 13 residues. The CDR3 loop reads CASSLISEETQYF. CDR3 bases: TGTGCCAGCAGCCTAATATCGGAAGAGACCCAGTACTTC.

The rearrangement uses TRBV18 and TRBJ2-7; unclear D gene. The ends were cut back, 0 bases at V and 3 bases at J, with 6 bases in the middle. The CDR3 extends over 13 amino acids. CDR1 is KGHSH, CDR2 LQKENI, per germline. CDR3 loop: CASSPPIVYEQYF. CDR3 in DNA: TGTGCCAGCTCACCACCCATTGTCTACGAGCAGTACTTC.

The gene calls are TRBV30 and TRBJ2-1; 8 bases line up with TRBD2. The length of the CDR3 is 16 residues. V was pared by 2 bases and J by 4 bases, with 10 bases of the junction left unmatched. The germline V gene has CDR1 GTSNPN and CDR2 SVGIG (reference sequence). DNA of the CDR3: TGTGCCTGGAGTCGGTACTTGGGACTAGGTTACAATGAGCAGTTCTTC. Translated: CAWSRYLGLGYNEQFF.